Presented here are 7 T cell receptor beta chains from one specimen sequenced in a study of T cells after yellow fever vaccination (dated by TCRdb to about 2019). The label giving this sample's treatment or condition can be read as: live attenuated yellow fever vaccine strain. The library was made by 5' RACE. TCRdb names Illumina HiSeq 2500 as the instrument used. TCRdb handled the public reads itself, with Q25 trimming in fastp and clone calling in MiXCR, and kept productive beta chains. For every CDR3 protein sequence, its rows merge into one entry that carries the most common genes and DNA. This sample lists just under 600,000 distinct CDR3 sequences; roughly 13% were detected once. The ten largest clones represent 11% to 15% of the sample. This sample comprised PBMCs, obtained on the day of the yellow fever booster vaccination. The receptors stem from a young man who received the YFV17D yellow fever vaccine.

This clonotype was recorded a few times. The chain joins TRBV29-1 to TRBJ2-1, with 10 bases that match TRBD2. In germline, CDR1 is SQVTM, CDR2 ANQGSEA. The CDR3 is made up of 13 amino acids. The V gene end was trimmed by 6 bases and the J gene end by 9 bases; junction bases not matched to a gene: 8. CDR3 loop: CSVMTSGRGEQFF. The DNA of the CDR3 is TGCAGCGTCATGACTAGCGGGCGGGGTGAGCAGTTCTTC.

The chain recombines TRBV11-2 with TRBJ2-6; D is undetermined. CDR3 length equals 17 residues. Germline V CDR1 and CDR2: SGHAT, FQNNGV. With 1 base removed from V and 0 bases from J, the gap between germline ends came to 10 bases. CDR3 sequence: CASSLVRSLSGANVLTF. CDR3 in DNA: TGTGCCAGCAGCTTAGTCCGGTCGCTCTCTGGGGCCAACGTCCTGACTTTC.

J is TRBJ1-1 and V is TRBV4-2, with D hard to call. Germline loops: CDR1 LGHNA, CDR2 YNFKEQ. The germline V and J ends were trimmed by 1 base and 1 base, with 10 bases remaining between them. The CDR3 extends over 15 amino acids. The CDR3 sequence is CASSQGMGGNTEAFF. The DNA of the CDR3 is TGTGCCAGCAGCCAAGGGATGGGCGGGAACACTGAAGCTTTCTTT.

The DNA for the CDR3 is TGTGCCAGCAGTTCAGATGCTATTCCTTGGGAGAATACGCAGTATTTT. This gives the protein CASSSDAIPWENTQYF. The chain employs TRBV6-2 or TRBV6-3 and TRBJ2-3, with D possibly being TRBD2 (5 bases). The CDR3 is 16 residues long. Trimming removed 4 bases at V and 7 bases at J, with 21 bases between. Germline CDR1 is MNHEY and CDR2 is SVGEGT.

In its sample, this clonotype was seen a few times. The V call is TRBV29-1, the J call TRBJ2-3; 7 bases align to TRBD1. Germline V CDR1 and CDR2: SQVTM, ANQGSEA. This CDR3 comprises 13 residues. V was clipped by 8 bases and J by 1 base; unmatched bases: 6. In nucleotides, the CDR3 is TGCAGCTCAGGGGGTAGCGGCACAGATACGCAGTATTTT. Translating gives CSSGGSGTDTQYF.

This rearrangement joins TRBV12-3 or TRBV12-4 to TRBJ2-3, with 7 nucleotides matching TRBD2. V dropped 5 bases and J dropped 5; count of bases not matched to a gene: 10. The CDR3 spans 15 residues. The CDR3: CASSPPGRAQDTQYF. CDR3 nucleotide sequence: TGTGCCAGCAGTCCGCCGGGGAGGGCACAAGATACGCAGTATTTT.

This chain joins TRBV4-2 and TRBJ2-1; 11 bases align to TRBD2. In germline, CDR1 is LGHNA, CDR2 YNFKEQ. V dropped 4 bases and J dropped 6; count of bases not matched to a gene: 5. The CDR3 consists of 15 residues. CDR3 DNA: TGTGCCAGCAGCCCGCGGACTAGCGGGCTCAATGAGCAGTTCTTC. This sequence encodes CASSPRTSGLNEQFF.